Each of the 20 T cell receptor beta chains below was sequenced from the same sample in a study of early stage breast cancer tumors. Clones were sequenced by immunoSEQ multiplex PCR, and TCRdb holds only the in-frame ones, with some missing. The data contain approximately 9,300 clones, over 70% of them singletons. Specimen: normal breast tissue next to the tumor. The source is a person in their forties with breast cancer.

The V call is TRBV11-3, the J call TRBJ1-2, with a tentative D call TRBD1 (5 bases). With 0 bases removed from V and 13 bases from J, the gap between germline ends came to 12 bases. Germline CDR1 SGHNT, CDR2 YENEEA. The CDR3 runs to 12 residues. CDR3 in amino acids: CASSLEGHQPTF. DNA of the CDR3: TGTGCCAGCAGCTTAGAGGGGCACCAACCCACCTTC.

This clone has just a few counts. The chain joins TRBV11-3 to TRBJ2-7; D is perhaps TRBD2 (5 bases). Germline CDR1 SGHNT, CDR2 YENEEA. The V gene lost 1 base and the J gene lost 6 bases, with 13 bases spanning the gap. There are 14 residues in the CDR3. The CDR3 here is CASSLGAGSGEQYF. Written as DNA, the CDR3 is TGTGCCAGCAGCTTAGGGGCTGGGAGCGGCGAGCAGTACTTC.

On this clone itself: A junction end diverges from the germline sequence, so it may reflect a read error. Other DNA variants within this sample encode the same CDR3. J is TRBJ1-2 and V is TRBV18; D may be TRBD1 (6 bases). The CDR3 has 15 amino acids. Germline V lookup: CDR1 KGHSH, CDR2 LQKENI. The DNA of the CDR3 is TGTGCCAGCTCACCACCGCTCGACAGGAATTATGGTTACACCTTC. This translates into CASSPPLDRNYGYTF.

The chain employs TRBV18 and TRBJ1-2; D is possibly TRBD1 (6 bases). The germline gives CDR1 KGHSH, CDR2 LQKENI. This CDR3 is 12 amino acids long. V was trimmed by 2 bases and J by 6 bases, leaving 7 bases between them. In nucleotides, the CDR3 is TGTGCCAGCTCACCAGGGGGCGATGGCTACACCTTC. Protein product: CASSPGGDGYTF. The full variable domain, its missing parts supplied by reference TRBV18 and TRBJ1-2, is NAGVMQNPRHLVRRRGQEARLRCSPMKGHSHVYWYRQLPEEGLKFMVYLQKENIIDESGMPKERFSAEFPKEGPSILRIQQVVRGDSAAYFCASSPGGDGYTFGSGTRLTVV.

In nucleotides, the CDR3 is TGTGCCAGCAGTGCCAACTACGAGCAGTACTTC. Its translation: CASSANYEQYF. The V gene is TRBV2, the J gene TRBJ2-7; D is uncertain. Germline CDR1 is SNHLY and CDR2 is FYNNEI. Trimming left V 4 bases short and J 3 bases short, with 4 bases between. The CDR3 spans 11 residues.

V is TRBV5-1 and J is TRBJ2-7; D might be TRBD1 or TRBD2, each matching 5 bases. This CDR3 contains 13 residues. Germline CDR1 is SGHRS and CDR2 is YFSETQ. Trimming removed 4 bases from V and 7 bases from J, with 15 bases in between. In nucleotides, the CDR3 is TGCGCCAGCAGCGCGACGGGACGTGAGGAGCAGTACTTC. Its protein is CASSATGREEQYF. The variable domain in full, completed from reference TRBV5-1 and TRBJ2-7, reads KAGVTQTPRYLIKTRGQQVTLSCSPISGHRSVSWYQQTPGQGLQFLFEYFSETQRNKGNFPGRFSGRQFSNSRSEMNVSTLELGDSALYLCASSATGREEQYFGPGTRLTVT.

The J gene is TRBJ2-5, the V gene TRBV2; either TRBD1 or TRBD2 may supply D (5 bases each). There are 15 residues in the CDR3. The germline V gene has CDR1 SNHLY and CDR2 FYNNEI. The germline V and J ends were trimmed by 5 bases and 1 base, with 14 bases remaining between them. CDR3 sequence reads: CASSQGLGGQETQYF. CDR3 in DNA: TGTGCCAGCAGTCAGGGTCTCGGAGGCCAAGAGACCCAGTACTTC.

The chain carries TRBV18 and TRBJ2-1, with TRBD2 matching over 14 bases. The CDR3 loop spans 17 amino acids. The V segment lost 3 bases and the J segment 16 bases; nucleotides outside the gene matches: 17. Germline CDR1 KGHSH, CDR2 LQKENI. The CDR3: CASSPRTSGRSPLFQFF. The CDR3 coding sequence is TGTGCCAGCTCACCGAGGACTAGCGGGAGGAGTCCCCTGTTTCAATTCTTC.

As regards this clone: At the DNA level, this CDR3 is encoded by other sequences in the same sample as well. The chain employs TRBV7-9 and TRBJ2-7, with D perhaps assigned TRBD1 or TRBD2 (5 bases each). There are 13 residues in the CDR3. V was clipped by 4 bases and J by 5 bases, with 12 bases between them. CDR1 SEHNR and CDR2 FQNEAQ come from the germline V gene (reference sequence). CDR3 protein: CASSSGPSNEQYF. In DNA form, the CDR3 reads TGTGCCAGCAGCTCGGGACCGTCCAACGAGCAGTACTTC.

The count of this clone is one. The V gene is TRBV19, the J gene TRBJ2-7; D not resolved. The CDR3 runs to 14 residues. The V gene's germline CDR1 is LNHDA and CDR2 SQIVND (reference sequence). The V and J ends lost 2 bases and 4 bases respectively, with 12 bases between them. The CDR3 bases are TGTGCCAGTAGTATAACAAAGGTCAGTTACGAGCAGTACTTC. Its protein product is CASSITKVSYEQYF.

This rearrangement joins TRBV5-8 to TRBJ1-2; D is undetermined. CDR3 length: 13 residues. Trimming took off 0 bases at V and 8 bases at J, with 11 bases between the two ends. Germline V gives CDR1 SGHTS, CDR2 YDEGEE. CDR3 DNA: TGTGCCAGCAGCTTGGAGCTTAGCGGGGGCTACACCTTC. Translation gives CASSLELSGGYTF.

The CDR3 coding sequence is TGTGCCAGCAGCTTAACCGGGAATGGGCCCCAGCATTTT. It encodes CASSLTGNGPQHF. This rearrangement joins TRBV7-9 to TRBJ1-5, with D hard to call. Trimming pared 2 bases from V and 9 bases from J, leaving 11 bases between. CDR3 length equals 13 residues. Germline V gene sequence: CDR1 SEHNR, CDR2 FQNEAQ (reference sequence).

The chain joins TRBV7-4 to TRBJ2-7, with 14 bases fitting TRBD2. Germline lookup yields CDR1 SGHVT and CDR2 SQSDAQ. J gave up 8 bases and V 5 bases, and 14 bases lay outside the gene matches. The CDR3 is 17 amino acids. The CDR3 loop reads CASSPSRTGLAGAKQYF. In DNA, the CDR3 is TGTGCCAGCAGCCCGTCGAGGACGGGACTAGCGGGAGCCAAGCAGTACTTC.

This chain joins TRBV29-1 and TRBJ2-1; 11 positions agree with TRBD1. Germline V lookup: CDR1 SQVTM, CDR2 ANQGSEA. The V gene end was trimmed by 4 bases and the J gene end by 8 bases; junction bases not matched to a gene: 7. The CDR3 runs 14 residues. The chain's CDR3 is CSVGLRTGGDEQFF. CDR3 bases: TGCAGCGTTGGGTTACGGACAGGGGGCGATGAGCAGTTCTTC.

This clone was observed a handful of times. The chain recombines TRBV4-2 with TRBJ2-3, with unresolved D. Germline values: CDR1 LGHNA, CDR2 YNFKEQ. V shed 3 bases and J shed 7 bases, with 20 bases lying between them. The CDR3 spans 16 residues. CDR3 sequence reads: CASSQVTAPARNTQYF. The CDR3 DNA sequence: TGTGCCAGCAGCCAGGTCACAGCCCCAGCCCGAAATACGCAGTATTTT.

The chain combines TRBV10-2 with TRBJ2-1; D gene unclear. V was shortened by 10 bases and J by 0 bases, with 13 bases between the two germline ends. The CDR3 contains 14 residues. Germline CDR1 WSHSY, CDR2 SAAADI. As DNA, the CDR3 is TGCGCCACCGCAGACGGAAGCTCCTACAATGAGCAGTTCTTC. This sequence encodes CATADGSSYNEQFF.

This chain links TRBV12-5 with TRBJ2-1; no clear D. CDR1 and CDR2 from the germline V gene are LGHNT and FRNRAP. Trimming shortened V by 3 bases and J by 5 bases, and 5 bases separated the two germline ends. The CDR3 consists of 12 residues. Here the CDR3 DNA reads TGTGCTAGTGGTTTTCCCGACAATGAGCAGTTCTTC. Its protein is CASGFPDNEQFF.

The rearrangement joins TRBV7-8 to TRBJ2-5; the match to TRBD2 covers 11 bases. CDR3 length: 18 residues. Germline CDR1 is SGHVS and CDR2 is FQNEAQ. J gave up 5 bases and V 5 bases, and 16 bases lay outside the gene matches. Here the CDR3 DNA reads TGTGCCAGCAGCAGAACCGGGACTAGCGGACTGGGGGGGGAGACCCAGTACTTC. Protein product: CASSRTGTSGLGGETQYF.

This chain links TRBV5-1 with TRBJ2-3, with TRBD2 matching 8 bases. Trimming removed 4 bases from V and 0 bases from J; junction bases left unmatched: 13. The CDR3 has 18 residues. CDR1 and CDR2 (germline): SGHRS, YFSETQ. This CDR3 is CASSPPPSGGPSTDTQYF. As DNA, the CDR3 is TGCGCCAGCAGCCCTCCCCCCTCGGGAGGGCCCAGCACAGATACGCAGTATTTT. Looking up the rest from reference TRBV5-1 and TRBJ2-3 gives the full variable domain: KAGVTQTPRYLIKTRGQQVTLSCSPISGHRSVSWYQQTPGQGLQFLFEYFSETQRNKGNFPGRFSGRQFSNSRSEMNVSTLELGDSALYLCASSPPPSGGPSTDTQYFGPGTRLTVL.

The chain joins TRBV7-9 to TRBJ2-3; no clear D gene. V dropped 5 bases and J dropped 1 base, with 13 bases sitting between them. Germline V CDR1 and CDR2: SEHNR, FQNEAQ (reference sequence). The CDR3 is 15 residues long. The DNA of the CDR3 is TGTGCCAGCAGCCATCTAACTTCCCGCACAGATACGCAGTATTTT. Protein product: CASSHLTSRTDTQYF.